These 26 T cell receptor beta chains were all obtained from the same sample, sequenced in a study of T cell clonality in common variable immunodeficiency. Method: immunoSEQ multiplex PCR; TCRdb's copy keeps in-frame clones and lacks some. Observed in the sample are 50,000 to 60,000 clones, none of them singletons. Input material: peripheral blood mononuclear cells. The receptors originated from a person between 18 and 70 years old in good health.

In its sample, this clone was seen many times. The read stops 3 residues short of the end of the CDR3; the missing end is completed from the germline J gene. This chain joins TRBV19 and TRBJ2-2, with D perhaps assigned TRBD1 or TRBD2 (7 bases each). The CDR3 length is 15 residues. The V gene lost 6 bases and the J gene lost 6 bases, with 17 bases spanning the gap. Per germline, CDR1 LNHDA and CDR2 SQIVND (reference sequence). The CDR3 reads CASRPGQRDAGELFF. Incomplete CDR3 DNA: TGTGCCAGTAGGCCGGGACAGCGGGACGCCGGGGAG.

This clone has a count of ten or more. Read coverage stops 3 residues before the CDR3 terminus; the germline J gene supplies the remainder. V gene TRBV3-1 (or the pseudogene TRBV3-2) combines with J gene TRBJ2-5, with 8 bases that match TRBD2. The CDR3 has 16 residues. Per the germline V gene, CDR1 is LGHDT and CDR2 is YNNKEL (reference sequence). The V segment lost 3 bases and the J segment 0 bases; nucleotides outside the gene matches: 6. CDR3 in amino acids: CASSQTPSGYQETQYF. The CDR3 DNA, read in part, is TGTGCCAGCAGCCAGACCCCTAGCGGGTACCAAGAGACC.

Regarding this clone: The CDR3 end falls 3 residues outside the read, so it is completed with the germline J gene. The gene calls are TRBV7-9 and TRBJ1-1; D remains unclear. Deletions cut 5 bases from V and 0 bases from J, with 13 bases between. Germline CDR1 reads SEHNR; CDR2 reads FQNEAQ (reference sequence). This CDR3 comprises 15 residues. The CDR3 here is CASSPARGMNTEAFF. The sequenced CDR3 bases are TGTGCCAGCAGCCCGGCCCGGGGTATGAACACTGAA.

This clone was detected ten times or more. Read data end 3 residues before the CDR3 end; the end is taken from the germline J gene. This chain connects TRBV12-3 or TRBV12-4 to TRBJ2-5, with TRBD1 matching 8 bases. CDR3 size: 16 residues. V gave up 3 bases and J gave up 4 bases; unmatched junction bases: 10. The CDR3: CASSFHSGGRVETQYF. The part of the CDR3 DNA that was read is TGTGCCAGCAGTTTCCATTCAGGGGGCAGGGTAGAGACC.

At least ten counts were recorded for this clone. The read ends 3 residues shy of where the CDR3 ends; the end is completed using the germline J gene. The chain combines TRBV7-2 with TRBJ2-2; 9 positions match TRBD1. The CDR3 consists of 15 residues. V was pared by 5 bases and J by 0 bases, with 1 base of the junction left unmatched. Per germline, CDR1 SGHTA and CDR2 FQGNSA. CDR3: CASSRTGANTGELFF. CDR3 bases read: TGTGCCAGCAGCCGGACAGGGGCGAACACCGGGGAG.

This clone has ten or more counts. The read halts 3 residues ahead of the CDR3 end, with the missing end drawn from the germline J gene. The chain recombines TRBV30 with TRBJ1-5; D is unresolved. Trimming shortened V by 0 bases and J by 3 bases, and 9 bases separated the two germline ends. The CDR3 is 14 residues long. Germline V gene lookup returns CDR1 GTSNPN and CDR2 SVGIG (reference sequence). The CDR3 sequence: CAWSVKGYNQPQHF. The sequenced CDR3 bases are TGTGCCTGGAGTGTAAAGGGTTACAATCAGCCC.

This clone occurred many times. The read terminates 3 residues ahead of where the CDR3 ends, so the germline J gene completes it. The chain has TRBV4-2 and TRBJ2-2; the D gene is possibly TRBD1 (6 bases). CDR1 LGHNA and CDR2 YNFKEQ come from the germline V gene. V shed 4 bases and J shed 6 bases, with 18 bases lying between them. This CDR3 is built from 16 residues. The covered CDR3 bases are TGTGCCAGCAGCCCAGGACAGCAGAGCCCAGCCGGGGAG. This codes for CASSPGQQSPAGE. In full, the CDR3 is CASSPGQQSPAGELFF.

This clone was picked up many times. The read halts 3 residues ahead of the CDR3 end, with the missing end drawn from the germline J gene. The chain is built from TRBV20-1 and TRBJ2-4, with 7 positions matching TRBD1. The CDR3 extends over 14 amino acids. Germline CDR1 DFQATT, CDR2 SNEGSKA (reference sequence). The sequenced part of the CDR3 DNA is TGCAGTGCTGAGCCACGGGACAGCCAAGAGACT. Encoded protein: CSAEPRDSQET. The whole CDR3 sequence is CSAEPRDSQETQYF.

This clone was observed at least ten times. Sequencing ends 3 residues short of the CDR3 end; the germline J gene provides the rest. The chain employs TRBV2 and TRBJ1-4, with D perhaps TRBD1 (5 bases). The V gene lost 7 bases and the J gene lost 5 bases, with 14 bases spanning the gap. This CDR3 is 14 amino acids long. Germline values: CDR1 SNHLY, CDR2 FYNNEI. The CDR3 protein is CASNRGAQNEKLFF. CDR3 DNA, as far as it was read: TGTGCCAGCAACCGAGGGGCCCAAAATGAAAAA.

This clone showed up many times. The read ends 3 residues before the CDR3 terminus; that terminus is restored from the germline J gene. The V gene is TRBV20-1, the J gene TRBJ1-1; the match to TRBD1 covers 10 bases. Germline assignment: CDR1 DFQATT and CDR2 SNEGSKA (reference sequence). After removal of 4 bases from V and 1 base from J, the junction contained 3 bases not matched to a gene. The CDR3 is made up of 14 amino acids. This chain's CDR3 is CSATRDRGNTEAFF. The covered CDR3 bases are TGCAGTGCTACACGGGACAGGGGGAACACTGAA.

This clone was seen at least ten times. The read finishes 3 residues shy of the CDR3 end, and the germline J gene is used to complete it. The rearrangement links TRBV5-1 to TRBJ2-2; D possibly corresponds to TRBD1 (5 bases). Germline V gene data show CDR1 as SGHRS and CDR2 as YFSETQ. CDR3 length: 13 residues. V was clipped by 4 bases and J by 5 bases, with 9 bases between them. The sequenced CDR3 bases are TGCGCCAGCAGCCCTTCAGGGACCGGGGAG. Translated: CASSPSGTGE. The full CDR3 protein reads CASSPSGTGELFF.

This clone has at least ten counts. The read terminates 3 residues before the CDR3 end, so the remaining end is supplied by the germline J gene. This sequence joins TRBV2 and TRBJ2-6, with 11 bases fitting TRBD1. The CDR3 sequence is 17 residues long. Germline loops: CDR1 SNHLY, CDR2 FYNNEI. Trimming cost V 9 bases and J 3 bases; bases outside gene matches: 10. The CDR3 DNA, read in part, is TGTGCCAGTGGGGCGCGGACAGGGGGCTTTGGGGCCAACGTC. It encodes CASGARTGGFGANV. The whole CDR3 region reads CASGARTGGFGANVLTF.

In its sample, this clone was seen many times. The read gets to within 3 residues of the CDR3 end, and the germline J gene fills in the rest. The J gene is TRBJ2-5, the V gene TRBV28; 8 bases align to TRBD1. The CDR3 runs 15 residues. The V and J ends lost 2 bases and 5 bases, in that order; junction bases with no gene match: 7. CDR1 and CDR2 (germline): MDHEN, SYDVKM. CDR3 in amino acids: CASSLAGGFVETQYF. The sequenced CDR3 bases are TGTGCCAGCAGTTTAGCAGGGGGCTTTGTGGAGACC.

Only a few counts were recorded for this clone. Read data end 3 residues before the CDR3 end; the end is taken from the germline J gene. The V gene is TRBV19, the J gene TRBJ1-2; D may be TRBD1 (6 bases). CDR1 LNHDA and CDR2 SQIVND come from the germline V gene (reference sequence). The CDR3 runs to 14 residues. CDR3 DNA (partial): TGTGCCAGTAGTATCGAGGGCAGGGGAAGTGAC. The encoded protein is CASSIEGRGSD. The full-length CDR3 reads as CASSIEGRGSDYTF.

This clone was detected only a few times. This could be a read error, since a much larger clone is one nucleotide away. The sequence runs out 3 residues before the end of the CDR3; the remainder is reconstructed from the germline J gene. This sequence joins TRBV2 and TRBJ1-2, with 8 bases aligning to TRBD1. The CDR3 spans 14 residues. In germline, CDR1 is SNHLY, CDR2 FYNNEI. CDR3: CVSSVNQGAGGYTF. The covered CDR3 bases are TGTGTCAGCAGTGTTAATCAGGGGGCTGGCGGC.

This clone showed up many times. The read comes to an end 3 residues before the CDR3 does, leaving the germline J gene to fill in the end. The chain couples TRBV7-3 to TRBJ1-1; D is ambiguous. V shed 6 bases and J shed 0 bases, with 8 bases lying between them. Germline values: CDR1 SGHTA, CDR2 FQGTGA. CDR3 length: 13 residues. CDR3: CASSPTVNTEAFF. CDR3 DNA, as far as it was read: TGTGCCAGCAGTCCTACGGTGAACACTGAA.

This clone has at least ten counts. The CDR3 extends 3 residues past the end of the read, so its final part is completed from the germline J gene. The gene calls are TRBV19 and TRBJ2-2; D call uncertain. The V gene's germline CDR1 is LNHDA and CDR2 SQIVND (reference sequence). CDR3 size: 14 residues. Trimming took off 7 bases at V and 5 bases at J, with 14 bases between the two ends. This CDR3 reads CASKWLVETGELFF. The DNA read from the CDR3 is TGTGCCAGTAAGTGGCTAGTAGAGACCGGGGAG.

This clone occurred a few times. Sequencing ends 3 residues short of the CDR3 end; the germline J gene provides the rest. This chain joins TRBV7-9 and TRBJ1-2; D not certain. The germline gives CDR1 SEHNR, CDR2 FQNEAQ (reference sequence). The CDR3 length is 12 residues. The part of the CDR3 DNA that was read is TGTGCCAGCAGCTTAGAATACAATGAC. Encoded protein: CASSLEYND. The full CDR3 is CASSLEYNDYTF.

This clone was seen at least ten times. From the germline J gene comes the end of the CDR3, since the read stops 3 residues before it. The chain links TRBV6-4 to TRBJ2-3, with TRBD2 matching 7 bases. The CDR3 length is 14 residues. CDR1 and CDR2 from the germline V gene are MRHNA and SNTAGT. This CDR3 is CASREGGDTDTQYF. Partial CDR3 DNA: TGTGCTTCTCGAGAGGGAGGGGACACAGATACG.

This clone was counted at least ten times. CDR3 sequence reads: CASGGRVGDTQYF. The sequenced CDR3 bases are TGTGCCAGCGGGGGCAGGGTGGGAGATACG. The V gene is TRBV7-2, the J gene TRBJ2-3, with a possible D match to TRBD1 (6 bases). The read stops 3 residues short of the end of the CDR3; the missing end is completed from the germline J gene. The germline V gene has CDR1 SGHTA and CDR2 FQGNSA. With 8 bases removed from V and 5 bases from J, the gap between germline ends came to 14 bases. The CDR3 has 13 residues.

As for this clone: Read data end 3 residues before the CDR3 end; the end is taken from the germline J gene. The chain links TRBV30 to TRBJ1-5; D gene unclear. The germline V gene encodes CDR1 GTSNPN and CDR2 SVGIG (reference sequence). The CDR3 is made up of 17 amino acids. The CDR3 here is CAWSGAVSGYFTDPQHF. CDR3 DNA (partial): TGTGCCTGGAGTGGGGCGGTCAGCGGTTATTTCACAGATCCC.

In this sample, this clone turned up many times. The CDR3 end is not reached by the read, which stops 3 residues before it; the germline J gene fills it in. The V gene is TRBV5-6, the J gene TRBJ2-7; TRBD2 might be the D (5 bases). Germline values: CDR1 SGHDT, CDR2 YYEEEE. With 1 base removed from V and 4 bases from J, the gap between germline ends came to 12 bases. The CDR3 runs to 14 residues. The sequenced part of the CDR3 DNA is TGTGCCAGCAGCTTGCGGGGTTATAGGTACGAG. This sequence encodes CASSLRGYRYE. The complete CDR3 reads CASSLRGYRYEQYF.

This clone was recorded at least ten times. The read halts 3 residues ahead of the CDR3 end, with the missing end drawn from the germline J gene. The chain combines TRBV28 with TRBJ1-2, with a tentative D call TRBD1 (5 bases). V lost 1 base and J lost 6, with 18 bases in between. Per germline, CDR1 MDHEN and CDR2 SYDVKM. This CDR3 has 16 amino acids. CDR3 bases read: TGTGCCAGCAGTTTATTTTCACGGCAGGGATATCATGGC. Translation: CASSLFSRQGYHG. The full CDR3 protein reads CASSLFSRQGYHGYTF.

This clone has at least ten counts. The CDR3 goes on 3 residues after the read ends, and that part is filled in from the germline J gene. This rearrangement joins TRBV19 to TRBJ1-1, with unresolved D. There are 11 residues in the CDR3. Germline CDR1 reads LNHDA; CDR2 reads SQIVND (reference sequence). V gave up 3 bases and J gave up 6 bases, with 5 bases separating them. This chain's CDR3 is CASSIRAEAFF. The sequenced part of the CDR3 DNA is TGTGCCAGTAGTATTAGGGCTGAA.

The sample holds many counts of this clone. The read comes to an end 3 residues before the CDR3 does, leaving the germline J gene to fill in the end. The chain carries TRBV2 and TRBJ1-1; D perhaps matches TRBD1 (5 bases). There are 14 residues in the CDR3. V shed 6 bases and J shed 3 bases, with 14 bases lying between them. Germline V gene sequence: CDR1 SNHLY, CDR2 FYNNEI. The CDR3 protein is CASRGDWGDTEAFF. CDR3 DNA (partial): TGTGCCAGCAGGGGAGACTGGGGGGACACTGAA.

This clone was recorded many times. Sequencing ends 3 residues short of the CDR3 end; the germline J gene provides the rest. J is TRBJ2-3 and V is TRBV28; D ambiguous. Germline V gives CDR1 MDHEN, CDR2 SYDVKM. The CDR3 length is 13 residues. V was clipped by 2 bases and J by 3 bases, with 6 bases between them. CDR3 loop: CASSLGATDTQYF. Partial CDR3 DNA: TGTGCCAGCAGTTTAGGAGCGACAGATACG.